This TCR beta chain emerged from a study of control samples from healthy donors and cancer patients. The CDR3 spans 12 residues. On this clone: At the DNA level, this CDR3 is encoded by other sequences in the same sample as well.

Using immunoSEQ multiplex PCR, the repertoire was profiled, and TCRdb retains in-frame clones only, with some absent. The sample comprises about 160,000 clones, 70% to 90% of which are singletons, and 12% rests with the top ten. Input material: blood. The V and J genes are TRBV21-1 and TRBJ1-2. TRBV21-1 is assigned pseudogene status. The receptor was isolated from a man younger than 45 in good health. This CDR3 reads CASLHSVGGYTF. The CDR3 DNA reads TGTGCCAGCCTACATTCAGTTGGTGGCTACACCTTC.